A single sample gave rise to the 28 T cell receptor beta chains below, sequenced in a study of human T cells and chemical hapten exposure. Time point noted: patch test 2, 6 weeks after DPC sensitization. Noted treatment: therapeutic diphenylcyclopropenone sensitization with weekly scalp DPC. TCRdb reprocessed the RACE reads via MiXCR and lists one record per CDR3 protein. The data hold 75,000 to 100,000 distinct CDR3 sequences, with around 9.3% observed a single time. The source material was whole blood, sampled in connection with sensitization to the hapten diphenylcyclopropenone (DPC). These receptors were taken from a woman between 40 and 50 years old with alopecia areata. Some clones in this sample may be carry-over from other donors' samples.

The V call is TRBV7-2, the J call TRBJ1-6; D is perhaps TRBD1 (5 bases). CDR3 size: 12 residues. The ends were cut back, 4 bases at V and 14 bases at J, with 12 bases in the middle. CDR1 SGHTA and CDR2 FQGNSA come from the germline V gene. The CDR3 sequence is CASSSEGSSLHF. The CDR3 region has the DNA TGTGCCAGCAGCTCTGAGGGGAGTTCCCTCCACTTT.

Many counts were recorded for this clonotype. The chain is built from TRBV9 and TRBJ2-7; TRBD2 matches at 7 bases. Trimming took 0 bases from V and 5 from J; bases not matched to a gene: 8. Germline V gene data show CDR1 as SGDLS and CDR2 as YYNGEE. This CDR3 contains 15 residues. CDR3 protein: CASSVGVSGFDEQYF. The CDR3 DNA reads as TGTGCCAGCAGCGTAGGGGTTAGCGGGTTCGACGAGCAGTACTTC.

Regarding this clonotype: It may be a read error: a sequence one base away is much more abundant. V usage is TRBV4-1 and J usage is TRBJ2-3; maybe TRBD2 (5 bases). The CDR3 runs 17 residues. Trimming stripped 0 bases from V and 1 base from J, with 14 bases between. CDR1 is MGHRA, CDR2 YSYEKL, per germline. In DNA form, the CDR3 reads TGCGCCAGCAGCCAAGATATGGGTAGCGCGGGCACAGATACGCAGTATTTT. Translation: CASSQDMGSAGTDTQYF.

Many counts were recorded for this clonotype. CDR3 sequence reads: CASSASTGTEETQYF. CDR3 in DNA: TGTGCCAGCAGCGCTTCCACCGGGACCGAGGAGACCCAGTACTTC. The V gene is TRBV9, the J gene TRBJ2-5, with D perhaps matching TRBD1 or TRBD2 (5 bases each). The germline V gene encodes CDR1 SGDLS and CDR2 YYNGEE. This CDR3 spans 15 amino acids. Trimming took off 3 bases at V and 5 bases at J, with 17 bases between the two ends. The full variable domain, rest sourced from reference TRBV9 and TRBJ2-5, is DSGVTQTPKHLITATGQRVTLRCSPRSGDLSVYWYQQSLDQGLQFLIQYYNGEERAKGNILERFSAQQFPDLHSELNLSSLELGDSALYFCASSASTGTEETQYFGPGTRLLVL.

The chain uses TRBV20-1 and TRBJ2-1, with 9 positions matching TRBD2. V was clipped by 6 bases and J by 6 bases; unmatched bases: 9. CDR1 and CDR2 (germline): DFQATT, SNEGSKA (reference sequence). The CDR3 totals 14 residues. CDR3 sequence (DNA): TGCAGTGCAGTTAGCGGGGGAGGGGGCAATGAGCAGTTCTTC. It encodes CSAVSGGGGNEQFF.

The sample holds a few counts of this clonotype. The rearrangement uses TRBV12-3 or TRBV12-4 and TRBJ2-1, with 14 bases matching TRBD2. Losses at the gene ends were 5 bases for V and 8 bases for J; bases not matched to a gene: 8. CDR3 size: 16 residues. CDR3 amino acids: CASSMGLAGEIYEQFF. CDR3 bases: TGTGCCAGCAGTATGGGACTAGCGGGAGAGATCTATGAGCAGTTCTTC.

V usage is TRBV2 and J usage is TRBJ1-1, with 7 bases matching TRBD1. Germline CDR1 SNHLY, CDR2 FYNNEI. V lost 5 bases, J lost 4 bases, and 4 bases stayed unmatched. There are 13 residues in the CDR3. The CDR3 here is CASSWAGGTEAFF. Written as DNA, the CDR3 is TGTGCCAGCAGTTGGGCAGGGGGCACTGAAGCTTTCTTT.

This clonotype occurred many times. The rearrangement uses TRBV13 and TRBJ2-7; D call uncertain. V was shortened by 2 bases and J by 2 bases, with 10 bases between the two germline ends. CDR3 length: 14 residues. Germline lookup yields CDR1 PRHDT and CDR2 FYEKMQ (reference sequence). The CDR3: CASSLSEIPYEQYF. CDR3 DNA: TGTGCCAGCAGCTTATCGGAGATCCCCTACGAGCAGTACTTC. Supplemented by reference TRBV13 and TRBJ2-7, the full variable domain reads AAGVIQSPRHLIKEKRETATLKCYPIPRHDTVYWYQQGPGQDPQFLISFYEKMQSDKGSIPDRFSAQQFSDYHSELNMSSLELGDSALYFCASSLSEIPYEQYFGPGTRLTVT.

The chain carries TRBV7-9 and TRBJ1-4; D gene uncertain. The V gene's germline CDR1 is SEHNR and CDR2 FQNEAQ (reference sequence). This CDR3 has 13 amino acids. The V and J ends lost 1 base and 5 bases respectively, with 5 bases between them. CDR3 region: CASSLDGNEKLFF. CDR3 nucleotide sequence: TGTGCCAGCAGCTTAGATGGGAATGAAAAACTGTTTTTT.

This clonotype was seen many times. This chain links TRBV11-2 with TRBJ2-2, with a weak D call TRBD1 (6 bases). This CDR3 is 16 amino acids long. Between the trimmed V and J ends, which lost 7 bases and 7 bases, there was a span of 22 bases. The germline V gene encodes CDR1 SGHAT and CDR2 FQNNGV. This CDR3 is CASIAAAQGLIGELFF. Written as DNA, the CDR3 is TGTGCCAGCATTGCCGCTGCACAGGGTCTTATCGGGGAGCTGTTTTTT.

The rearrangement links TRBV5-1 to TRBJ2-7; the match to TRBD1 covers 8 bases. CDR1 is SGHRS and CDR2 is YFSETQ in the germline V gene. The CDR3 runs 16 residues. J gave up 1 base and V 3 bases, and 9 bases lay outside the gene matches. CDR3 region: CASSSREQGESYEQYF. In nucleotides, the CDR3 is TGCGCCAGCAGCTCCCGGGAACAGGGGGAATCCTACGAGCAGTACTTC. Combining the CDR3 with reference TRBV5-1 and TRBJ2-7 gives the whole variable domain KAGVTQTPRYLIKTRGQQVTLSCSPISGHRSVSWYQQTPGQGLQFLFEYFSETQRNKGNFPGRFSGRQFSNSRSEMNVSTLELGDSALYLCASSSREQGESYEQYFGPGTRLTVT.

This chain uses TRBV18 with TRBJ1-5; tentatively, D is TRBD1 (5 bases). This CDR3 has 13 residues. Germline V gene data show CDR1 as KGHSH and CDR2 as LQKENI. The V and J ends lost 4 bases and 2 bases respectively, with 6 bases between them. The CDR3 reads CASSRGGNQPQHF. The CDR3 nucleotides are TGTGCCAGCTCACGGGGGGGCAATCAGCCCCAGCATTTT.

On this clonotype: This may arise from a read error, as a much more abundant clone is one base away. V and J are TRBV11-2 and TRBJ2-3; no clear D. In germline, CDR1 is SGHAT, CDR2 FQNNGV. Trimming removed 1 base from V and 4 bases from J, with 3 bases in between. The CDR3 spans 12 residues. In DNA, the CDR3 is TGTGCCAGCAGCTTAGTATCAGATACGCAGTATTTT. Its translation is CASSLVSDTQYF.

This clonotype has a handful of counts. V usage is TRBV29-1 and J usage is TRBJ2-1; D perhaps matches TRBD1 (6 bases). This CDR3 is 12 amino acids long. Germline V gene sequence: CDR1 SQVTM, CDR2 ANQGSEA. V was cut by 7 bases and J by 10 bases, with 17 bases left in between. The CDR3 is CSAETGAPEQFF. The CDR3 bases are TGCAGCGCCGAGACAGGCGCCCCGGAGCAGTTCTTC.

CDR3 bases: TGCAGCGTTGAAGATGGGAGGAATGAGCAGTTCTTC. Translation: CSVEDGRNEQFF. The chain has TRBV29-1 and TRBJ2-1, with D possibly matching TRBD2 (6 bases). Germline CDR1 is SQVTM and CDR2 is ANQGSEA. The CDR3 loop spans 12 amino acids. Trimming stripped 0 bases from V and 7 bases from J, with 7 bases between.

This clonotype has a count of ten or more. The V and J genes are TRBV12-3 or TRBV12-4 and TRBJ2-1; 9 bases are a match to TRBD2. The V segment lost 3 bases and the J segment 6 bases; nucleotides outside the gene matches: 6. The CDR3 spans 15 residues. The CDR3 DNA reads as TGTGCCAGCAGTTTCGGTCTAGCGGGGATCAATGAGCAGTTCTTC. Its protein product is CASSFGLAGINEQFF.

This rearrangement joins TRBV28 to TRBJ2-1; the D is unclear. The ends were cut back, 2 bases at V and 10 bases at J, with 9 bases in the middle. From germline, CDR1 is MDHEN and CDR2 SYDVKM. The CDR3 has 12 amino acids. The CDR3 DNA is TGTGCCAGCAGTTTAGACGCGAGGGAGCAGTTCTTC. This gives the protein CASSLDAREQFF.

This clonotype was seen ten or more times. The rearrangement joins TRBV18 to TRBJ2-1; D is ambiguous. Germline V lookup: CDR1 KGHSH, CDR2 LQKENI. The CDR3 sequence is 12 residues long. Trimming stripped 6 bases from V and 7 bases from J, with 10 bases between. The CDR3 nucleotides read TGTGCCAGCTCGATCATAGTAAATGAGCAGTTCTTC. This sequence encodes CASSIIVNEQFF.

This clonotype came up many times. V and J are TRBV7-2 and TRBJ2-7; D is tentatively TRBD1 or TRBD2 (5 bases each). The V gene's germline CDR1 is SGHTA and CDR2 FQGNSA. This CDR3 contains 13 residues. The ends were cut back, 5 bases at V and 0 bases at J, with 8 bases in the middle. CDR3 sequence (DNA): TGTGCCAGCAGCAGAGGGGTCTCCTACGAGCAGTACTTC. This sequence encodes CASSRGVSYEQYF.

This clonotype was counted once. The chain has TRBV11-1 and TRBJ2-7; unclear D gene. Trimming removed 0 bases at V and 5 bases at J, with 8 bases between. The CDR3 spans 13 residues. The V gene's germline CDR1 is SGHAT and CDR2 FQDESV (reference sequence). The CDR3 sequence is CASSLAPRDEQYF. In DNA, the CDR3 is TGTGCCAGCAGCTTAGCCCCCCGGGACGAGCAGTACTTC.

The chain carries TRBV12-3 or TRBV12-4 and TRBJ1-3; D ambiguous. Trimming removed 7 bases from V and 0 bases from J, with 10 bases in between. The CDR3 has 14 amino acids. The CDR3 DNA sequence: TGTGCCAGCAATATCGCGCTCTCTGGAAACACCATATATTTT. Protein product: CASNIALSGNTIYF.

This clonotype was seen repeatedly, ten times or more. This rearrangement joins TRBV25-1 to TRBJ2-7; 10 bases agree with TRBD1. Germline CDR1 reads MGHDK; CDR2 reads SYGVNS. V lost 3 bases and J lost 5; bases outside the gene matches: 7. The CDR3 extends over 15 amino acids. The CDR3 nucleotides are TGTGCCAGCAGTGACCCGACCGGGACAGGGGACGAGCAGTACTTC. It translates to CASSDPTGTGDEQYF.

The CDR3 reads CASSILPQGQASPLHF. DNA of the CDR3: TGTGCCAGTAGTATACTCCCCCAGGGCCAAGCTTCACCCCTCCACTTT. The rearrangement joins TRBV19 to TRBJ1-6; weak D call: TRBD1 (5 bases). With 2 bases removed from V and 9 bases from J, the gap between germline ends came to 17 bases. This CDR3 has 16 residues. Germline V lookup: CDR1 LNHDA, CDR2 SQIVND (reference sequence).

The table lists this clonotype with a few counts. The chain employs TRBV18 and TRBJ2-7; possible D gene TRBD1, 5 bases. V was trimmed by 4 bases and J by 3 bases, leaving 13 bases between them. This CDR3 is built from 14 residues. Germline CDR1 KGHSH, CDR2 LQKENI. For the CDR3, the DNA is TGTGCCAGCTCACTACAGGACAAATACTACGAGCAGTACTTC. This codes for CASSLQDKYYEQYF.

The V call is TRBV3-1, the J call TRBJ2-7, with D perhaps assigned TRBD1 or TRBD2 (6 bases each). CDR3 length: 15 amino acids. With 4 bases removed from V and 3 bases from J, the gap between germline ends came to 16 bases. The germline gives CDR1 LGHDT, CDR2 YNNKEL (reference sequence). CDR3 sequence: CASSPRRGGVYEQYF. The CDR3, as DNA: TGTGCCAGCAGCCCTCGCAGGGGAGGTGTCTACGAGCAGTACTTC.

This clonotype appeared a few times. The chain carries TRBV29-1 and TRBJ1-1; perhaps TRBD1 as D (5 bases). CDR1 and CDR2 from the germline V gene are SQVTM and ANQGSEA. The CDR3 contains 13 residues. With 6 bases removed from V and 0 bases from J, the gap between germline ends came to 11 bases. The CDR3 region has the DNA TGCAGCGTCGCGGGACGGCTGAACACTGAAGCTTTCTTT. Translation: CSVAGRLNTEAFF.

The chain recombines TRBV20-1 with TRBJ2-3; D perhaps matches TRBD2 (6 bases). V lost 5 bases and J lost 1, with 13 bases in between. CDR3 length: 14 amino acids. Germline V gene data show CDR1 as DFQATT and CDR2 as SNEGSKA (reference sequence). In DNA form, the CDR3 reads TGCAGTGCTCGCGGGACTCCTGGCACAGATACGCAGTATTTT. It encodes CSARGTPGTDTQYF.

The CDR3 nucleotides are TGTGCCAGCAGCCCCAGCCCCGGGGAAACAGATACGCAGTATTTT. Amino acids: CASSPSPGETDTQYF. V and J are TRBV7-6 and TRBJ2-3; D is possibly TRBD2 (5 bases). V lost 5 bases to trimming and J lost 3 bases, with 15 bases between them. The CDR3 extends over 15 amino acids. CDR1 is SGHVS and CDR2 is FNYEAQ in the germline V gene.